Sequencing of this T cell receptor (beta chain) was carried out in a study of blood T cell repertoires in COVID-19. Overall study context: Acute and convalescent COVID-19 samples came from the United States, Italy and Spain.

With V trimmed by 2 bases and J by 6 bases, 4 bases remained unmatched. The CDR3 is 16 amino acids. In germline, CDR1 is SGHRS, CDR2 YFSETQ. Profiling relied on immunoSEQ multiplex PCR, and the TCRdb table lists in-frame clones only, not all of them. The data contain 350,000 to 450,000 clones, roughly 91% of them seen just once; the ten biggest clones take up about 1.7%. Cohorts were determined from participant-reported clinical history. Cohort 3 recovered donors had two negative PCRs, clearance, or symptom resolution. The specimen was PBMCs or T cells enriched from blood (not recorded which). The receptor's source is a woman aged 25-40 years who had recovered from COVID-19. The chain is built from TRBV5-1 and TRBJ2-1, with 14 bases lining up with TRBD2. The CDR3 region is CASSLGLAGGLNEQFF. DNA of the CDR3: TGCGCCAGCAGCTTAGGACTAGCGGGAGGCCTCAATGAGCAGTTCTTC.